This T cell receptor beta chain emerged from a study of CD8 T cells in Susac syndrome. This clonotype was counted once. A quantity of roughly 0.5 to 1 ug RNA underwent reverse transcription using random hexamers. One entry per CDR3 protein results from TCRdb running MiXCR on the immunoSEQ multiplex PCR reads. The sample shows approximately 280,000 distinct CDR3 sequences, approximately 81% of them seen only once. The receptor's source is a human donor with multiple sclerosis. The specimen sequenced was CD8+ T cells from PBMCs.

The CDR3 loop is CASSYRVGRLFEQFF. The CDR3 DNA reads TGTGCCAGCAGTTACAGGGTTGGGCGTTTGTTCGAGCAGTTCTTC. The rearrangement links TRBV28 to TRBJ2-1; tentatively, D is TRBD1 (6 bases). Germline loops: CDR1 MDHEN, CDR2 SYDVKM. The ends were cut back, 4 bases at V and 10 bases at J, with 20 bases in the middle. The CDR3 consists of 15 residues.